This T cell receptor (beta chain) came from a study of T-cell memory formation after mild COVID-19. TCRdb recomputed calls from the 5' RACE reads with MiXCR, one row per CDR3 protein. The sample has 500,000 to 650,000 distinct CDR3 sequences, about 20% seen once; the top ten hold 8.4%. The receptor's source is an adult woman who had mild COVID-19 (a few samples of this study predate the infection). Cell type and time point are not known. Material: PBMCs or a T cell subset sorted from them (not recorded which).

CDR3: CASSHNRDGYEQYF. In DNA, the CDR3 is TGTGCCAGCAGTCACAACCGGGACGGCTACGAGCAGTACTTC. The rearrangement joins TRBV6-2 or TRBV6-3 to TRBJ2-7, with D perhaps being TRBD1 or TRBD2 (5 bases each). Germline V gives CDR1 MNHEY, CDR2 SVGEGT. This CDR3 comprises 14 residues. V was trimmed by 5 bases and J by 3 bases, leaving 14 bases between them.